The 14 T cell receptor beta chains given below trace back to one sample, sequenced in a study of radiation and T cells in renal cell carcinoma. Sequencing used immunoSEQ multiplex PCR; TCRdb keeps in-frame clones, though not all of them. The top ten hold approximately 7.7% of the sample, which has 90,000 to 100,000 clones, roughly 88% seen once. The time point was: blood 4 weeks post-SBRT, at nephrectomy. Described treatment: 15 Gy SBRT to primary tumor, nephrectomy 4 weeks later. Sequencing was performed on blood, taken from a patient whose treatment included radiotherapy and nephrectomy. The receptors here all came from a man aged 55 to 69 with renal cell carcinoma.

The V call is TRBV10-1, the J call TRBJ2-7, with 8 bases identical to TRBD1. Trimming removed 9 bases from V and 1 base from J; junction bases left unmatched: 8. CDR1 and CDR2 (germline): WNHNN, SYGVQD (reference sequence). The CDR3 is 14 amino acids. The DNA of the CDR3 is TGCGCCAGGACCCGGGGACAGGAGTCCTACGAGCAGTACTTC. Its translation is CARTRGQESYEQYF.

V gene TRBV4-1 combines with J gene TRBJ2-7; 13 bases align to TRBD2. V was clipped by 4 bases and J by 0 bases; unmatched bases: 9. This CDR3 has 18 amino acids. Germline values: CDR1 MGHRA, CDR2 YSYEKL. The CDR3 sequence: CASSPTSGRPPSSYEQYF. The DNA of the CDR3 is TGCGCCAGCAGCCCGACTAGCGGGAGGCCCCCAAGCTCCTACGAGCAGTACTTC.

The chain employs TRBV2 and TRBJ1-5, with D tentatively TRBD1 (6 bases). This CDR3 contains 15 residues. The germline CDR1 and CDR2 sequences are SNHLY and FYNNEI. The V gene lost 8 bases and the J gene lost 6 bases, with 20 bases spanning the gap. CDR3 loop: CASGPTEQGRQPQHF. As DNA, the CDR3 is TGTGCCAGCGGTCCCACCGAACAGGGTCGTCAGCCCCAGCATTTT.

This clone occurred once. V usage is TRBV2 and J usage is TRBJ2-1; 9 bases map to TRBD2. Germline CDR1 SNHLY, CDR2 FYNNEI. The CDR3 consists of 14 residues. Unmatched junction bases numbered 13, after V lost 6 bases and J lost 13 bases. CDR3 DNA: TGTGCCAGCAGCCCACGGACTAGCGCCTCCCGTCAGTTCTTC. This codes for CASSPRTSASRQFF.

V usage is TRBV2 and J usage is TRBJ2-3, with TRBD1 identical over 7 bases. The germline CDR1 and CDR2 sequences are SNHLY and FYNNEI. This CDR3 is built from 17 residues. Losses at the gene ends were 0 bases for V and 1 base for J; bases not matched to a gene: 7. CDR3 in DNA: TGTGCCAGCAGTGAAGCGCTTCCAGGGGGTCGCACAGATACGCAGTATTTT. Protein: CASSEALPGGRTDTQYF.

This clone was recorded once. This chain uses TRBV9 with TRBJ2-7; D is ambiguous. CDR3 length: 14 amino acids. Trimming left V 1 base short and J 0 bases short, with 8 bases between. Germline values: CDR1 SGDLS, CDR2 YYNGEE. The CDR3 DNA follows: TGTGCCAGCAGCGTATCCCCGGCCTCCTACGAGCAGTACTTC. This encodes CASSVSPASYEQYF.

The rearrangement uses TRBV4-1 and TRBJ2-6, with TRBD1 as a possible D gene (6 bases). Trimming took off 0 bases at V and 2 bases at J, with 8 bases between the two ends. Germline CDR1 and CDR2: MGHRA and YSYEKL. This CDR3 is built from 16 residues. CDR3 residues: CASSQDEGAGANVLTF. The CDR3 DNA reads as TGCGCCAGCAGCCAAGATGAGGGGGCTGGGGCCAACGTCCTGACTTTC.

V is TRBV28 and J is TRBJ2-5, with D perhaps assigned TRBD1 or TRBD2 (5 bases each). CDR1 is MDHEN, CDR2 SYDVKM, per germline. The CDR3 is made up of 14 amino acids. Trimming removed 5 bases at V and 2 bases at J, with 12 bases between. The CDR3 coding sequence is TGTGCCAGCAGTCGGGACCTTTTACAAGAGACCCAGTACTTC. Translation: CASSRDLLQETQYF.

The chain carries TRBV6-6 and TRBJ1-2; 11 positions agree with TRBD1. Per the germline V gene, CDR1 is MNHNY and CDR2 is SVGAGI (reference sequence). CDR3 length equals 16 residues. The V gene end was trimmed by 2 bases and the J gene end by 7 bases; junction bases not matched to a gene: 9. CDR3: CASSYERDRGESGYTF. CDR3 sequence (DNA): TGTGCCAGCAGTTACGAACGGGACAGGGGGGAAAGTGGCTACACCTTC.

The V and J genes are TRBV29-1 and TRBJ2-3, with 11 bases fitting TRBD1. This CDR3 contains 17 residues. V lost 7 bases to trimming and J lost 0 bases; unmatched junction nucleotides: 12. Germline assignment: CDR1 SQVTM and CDR2 ANQGSEA. The DNA for the CDR3 is TGCAGCGGGAGGGGGACAGGGGGTATGTCTAGCACAGATACGCAGTATTTT. This encodes CSGRGTGGMSSTDTQYF.

The table lists this clone with a few counts. The chain recombines TRBV9 with TRBJ2-3; tentative D call: TRBD1 (5 bases). The germline V gene has CDR1 SGDLS and CDR2 YYNGEE. This CDR3 comprises 15 residues. Trimming removed 0 bases from V and 1 base from J, with 9 bases in between. CDR3 sequence (DNA): TGTGCCAGCAGCGTAGAAGGGGCCCGCACAGATACGCAGTATTTT. The encoded protein is CASSVEGARTDTQYF.

This rearrangement joins TRBV11-3 to TRBJ2-2; maybe TRBD1 (6 bases). V lost 5 bases to trimming and J lost 4 bases, with 8 bases between them. The CDR3 totals 13 residues. Germline V gene data show CDR1 as SGHNT and CDR2 as YENEEA. Here the CDR3 DNA reads TGTGCCAGCAGCCAGGACAGCACCGGGGAGCTGTTTTTT. It codes for CASSQDSTGELFF.

The V and J genes are TRBV7-9 and TRBJ2-2, with D possibly matching TRBD1 (6 bases). The CDR3 runs to 15 residues. Trimming removed 5 bases at V and 1 base at J, with 11 bases between. The germline V gene encodes CDR1 SEHNR and CDR2 FQNEAQ (reference sequence). The CDR3 bases are TGTGCCAGCAGCGCTACAGGGTTGAACACCGGGGAGCTGTTTTTT. The encoded protein is CASSATGLNTGELFF.

This clone was seen once. The chain joins TRBV7-2 to TRBJ2-1; weak D call: TRBD1 (5 bases). The V end was cut by 8 bases, the J end by 0 bases, with 14 bases between. Germline V lookup: CDR1 SGHTA, CDR2 FQGNSA. The CDR3 has 15 residues. CDR3 sequence: CASYKGPLSYNEQFF. CDR3 nucleotides: TGTGCCAGCTACAAGGGGCCCCTCTCCTACAATGAGCAGTTCTTC.